One and the same sample provided the 13 T cell receptor beta chains below, sequenced in a study of blood T cell repertoires in COVID-19. The assay was immunoSEQ multiplex PCR, and TCRdb's table has in-frame clones only and misses some. This sample yields 55,000 or so clones, of which approximately 86% are seen a single time; roughly 3.6% belongs to the top ten. Source material: peripheral blood. These receptors were collected from a middle-aged man with COVID-19, enrolled during active disease.

The chain has TRBV29-1 and TRBJ1-4; D gene uncertain. CDR3 length: 12 amino acids. The V end was cut by 5 bases, the J end by 0 bases, with 4 bases between. The germline gives CDR1 SQVTM, CDR2 ANQGSEA. Here the CDR3 reads CSVLATNEKLFF. The CDR3 DNA reads TGCAGCGTTCTAGCAACTAATGAAAAACTGTTTTTT.

This rearrangement joins TRBV28 to TRBJ1-1, with D perhaps TRBD1 (6 bases). The germline V gene has CDR1 MDHEN and CDR2 SYDVKM. This CDR3 has 14 amino acids. Trimming shortened V by 4 bases and J by 1 base, and 10 bases separated the two germline ends. The CDR3, as DNA: TGTGCCAGCAGTTCTGACAGGTGGAACACTGAAGCTTTCTTT. It is translated as CASSSDRWNTEAFF. The full variable domain, rest sourced from reference TRBV28 and TRBJ1-1, is DVKVTQSSRYLVKRTGEKVFLECVQDMDHENMFWYRQDPGLGLRLIYFSYDVKMKEKGDIPEGYSVSREKKERFSLILESASTNQTSMYLCASSSDRWNTEAFFGQGTRLTVV.

This clone has just one count. This sequence joins TRBV5-1 and TRBJ2-5; TRBD2 matches at 8 bases. With V trimmed by 6 bases and J by 2 bases, 9 bases remained unmatched. The CDR3 consists of 15 residues. Looked up from germline, CDR1 is SGHRS and CDR2 is YFSETQ. This chain's CDR3 is CASKGVAGRQETQYF. The CDR3 DNA sequence: TGCGCCAGCAAAGGGGTAGCGGGGAGACAAGAGACCCAGTACTTC.

This clone was observed a single time. For the CDR3, the DNA is TGTGCCAGCAGTGAAATTGGGGGGATGGACACTGAAGCTTTCTTT. Protein: CASSEIGGMDTEAFF. The chain couples TRBV6-1 to TRBJ1-1, with a weak D call TRBD1 (5 bases). Per germline, CDR1 MNHNS and CDR2 SASEGT. The CDR3 loop spans 15 amino acids. Trimming removed 2 bases at V and 3 bases at J, with 13 bases between.

This sequence joins TRBV7-2 and TRBJ1-6; perhaps TRBD1 as D (5 bases). The CDR3 extends over 15 amino acids. V lost 2 bases and J lost 7, with 12 bases in between. Germline lookup yields CDR1 SGHTA and CDR2 FQGNSA. The CDR3 bases are TGTGCCAGCAGCTTAACCGGGGGGGAGAATTCACCCCTCCACTTT. This translates into CASSLTGGENSPLHF.

The chain is built from TRBV25-1 and TRBJ2-3; D unresolved. CDR3 length: 15 residues. Germline CDR1 and CDR2: MGHDK and SYGVNS. With 9 bases removed from V and 6 bases from J, the gap between germline ends came to 22 bases. The CDR3 region has the DNA TGTGCCAGTACGTCGTACCAAGACCTCGGGGATACGCAGTATTTT. The encoded protein is CASTSYQDLGDTQYF.

The sample holds a few counts of this clone. V and J are TRBV10-2 and TRBJ1-6, with 7 bases lining up with TRBD1. CDR1 and CDR2 from the germline V gene are WSHSY and SAAADI. The CDR3 covers 14 residues. With 5 bases clipped from V and 6 bases from J, the junction kept 4 bases outside the gene matches. The CDR3: CASSRDRLNSPLHF. CDR3 bases: TGCGCCAGCAGTCGGGACAGACTTAATTCACCCCTCCACTTT.

V usage is TRBV11-3 and J usage is TRBJ2-1; the D gene is possibly TRBD2 (9 bases). Germline V CDR1 and CDR2: SGHNT, YENEEA. The CDR3 extends over 15 amino acids. Trimming removed 4 bases at V and 6 bases at J, with 16 bases between. CDR3 protein: CASSSGGGGANEQFF. The CDR3, as DNA: TGTGCCAGCAGCTCAGGGGGCGGGGGGGCCAATGAGCAGTTCTTC.

The rearrangement links TRBV28 to TRBJ2-7, with TRBD1 as a possible D gene (6 bases). From germline, CDR1 is MDHEN and CDR2 SYDVKM. Trimming stripped 6 bases from V and 2 bases from J, with 8 bases between. The CDR3 extends over 12 amino acids. The CDR3 here is CASRGHPYEQYF. In DNA, the CDR3 is TGTGCCAGCAGGGGACACCCCTACGAGCAGTACTTC.

The chain links TRBV29-1 to TRBJ2-2, with 11 bases aligning to TRBD2. The CDR3 covers 13 residues. Germline V gene lookup returns CDR1 SQVTM and CDR2 ANQGSEA. V trimming: 5 bases; J trimming: 6 bases; junction bases outside the gene matches: 2. In DNA, the CDR3 is TGCAGCGTTCTTAGCGGGAGGGCCGGGGAGCTGTTTTTT. Translated, it gives CSVLSGRAGELFF.

V gene TRBV10-1 combines with J gene TRBJ2-3; 8 nucleotides line up with TRBD2. The CDR3 length is 16 residues. V shed 0 bases and J 3 bases; nucleotides not matched to a gene: 5. Germline CDR1 is WNHNN and CDR2 is SYGVQD (reference sequence). This chain's CDR3 is CASSESAGAPTDTQYF. The DNA for the CDR3 is TGCGCCAGCAGTGAGTCAGCGGGGGCGCCGACAGATACGCAGTATTTT.

In its sample, this clone was seen once. The J gene is TRBJ1-4, the V gene TRBV10-3, with TRBD1 matching 7 bases. Germline CDR1 reads ENHRY; CDR2 reads SYGVKD. The CDR3 loop spans 16 amino acids. Trimming at V came to 0 bases and at J to 8 bases, leaving 9 bases not matched to a gene. CDR3: CAISESSGQSREKLFF. CDR3 DNA sequence: TGTGCCATCAGTGAGTCGTCGGGACAGTCAAGAGAAAAACTGTTTTTT.

This chain links TRBV5-4 with TRBJ2-5; 10 bases match TRBD2. Germline loops: CDR1 SGHNT, CDR2 YYREEE (reference sequence). This CDR3 has 14 amino acids. The chain's CDR3 is CAISGGPTQETQYF. CDR3 bases: TGTGCTATTAGCGGGGGGCCGACGCAAGAGACCCAGTACTTC.